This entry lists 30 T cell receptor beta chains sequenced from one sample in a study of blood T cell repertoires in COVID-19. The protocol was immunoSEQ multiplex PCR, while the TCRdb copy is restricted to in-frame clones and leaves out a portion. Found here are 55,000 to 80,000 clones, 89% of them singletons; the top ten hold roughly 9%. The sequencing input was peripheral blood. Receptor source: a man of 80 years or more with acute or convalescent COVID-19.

CDR3 region: CASSSNAGWGNTEAFF. The CDR3 coding sequence is TGCGCCAGCAGCTCCAACGCAGGGTGGGGAAACACTGAAGCTTTCTTT. V is TRBV5-1 and J is TRBJ1-1; maybe TRBD1 (5 bases). The V end was cut by 3 bases, the J end by 2 bases, with 17 bases between. Germline V gene data show CDR1 as SGHRS and CDR2 as YFSETQ. The CDR3 sequence is 16 residues long.

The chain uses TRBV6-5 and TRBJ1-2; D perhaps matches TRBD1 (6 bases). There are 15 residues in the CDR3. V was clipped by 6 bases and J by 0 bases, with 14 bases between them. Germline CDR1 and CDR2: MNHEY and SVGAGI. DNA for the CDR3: TGTGCCAGCAGGGGGGGGGCTGCCTCTAACTATGGCTACACCTTC. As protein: CASRGGAASNYGYTF.

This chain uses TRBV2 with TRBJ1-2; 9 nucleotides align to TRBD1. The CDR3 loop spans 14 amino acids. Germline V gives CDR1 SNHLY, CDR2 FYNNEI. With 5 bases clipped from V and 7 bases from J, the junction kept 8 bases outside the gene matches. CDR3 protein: CASSPDRGAAGYTF. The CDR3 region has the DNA TGTGCCAGCAGTCCGGACAGGGGCGCGGCTGGCTACACCTTC.

The CDR3 reads CASSSQSGGETQYF. The CDR3 DNA reads TGCGCCAGCAGCTCCCAAAGCGGGGGAGAGACCCAGTACTTC. This chain connects TRBV5-1 to TRBJ2-5; the match to TRBD2 covers 8 bases. The CDR3 runs 14 residues. Losses at the gene ends were 3 bases for V and 4 bases for J; bases not matched to a gene: 5. Per the germline V gene, CDR1 is SGHRS and CDR2 is YFSETQ.

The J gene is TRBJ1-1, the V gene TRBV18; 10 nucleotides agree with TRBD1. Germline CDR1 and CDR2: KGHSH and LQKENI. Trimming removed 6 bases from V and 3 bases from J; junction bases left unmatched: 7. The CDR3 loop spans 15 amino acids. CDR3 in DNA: TGTGCCAGCTCTAAGGGACAGGGGCAATACACTGAAGCTTTCTTT. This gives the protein CASSKGQGQYTEAFF.

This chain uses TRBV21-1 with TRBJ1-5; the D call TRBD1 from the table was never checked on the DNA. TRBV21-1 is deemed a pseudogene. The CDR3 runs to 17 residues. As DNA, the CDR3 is TGTGCCAGCAGCAAAAAGGACAGGGCGGAAGGCAATCAGCCCCAGCATTTT. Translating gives CASSKKDRAEGNQPQHF.

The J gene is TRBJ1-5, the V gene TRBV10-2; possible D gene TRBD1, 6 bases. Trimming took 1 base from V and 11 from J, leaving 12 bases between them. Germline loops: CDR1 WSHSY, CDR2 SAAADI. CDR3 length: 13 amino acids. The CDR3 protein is CASSEWGAGAQHF. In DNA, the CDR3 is TGCGCCAGCAGTGAGTGGGGGGCGGGGGCCCAGCATTTT.

The CDR3: CASSIVGVSGANVLTF. In nucleotides, the CDR3 is TGTGCCAGCAGCATTGTCGGGGTTTCTGGGGCCAACGTCCTGACTTTC. This rearrangement joins TRBV7-8 to TRBJ2-6; D might be TRBD2 (5 bases). The CDR3 sequence is 16 residues long. Between the trimmed V and J ends, which lost 5 bases and 1 base, there was a span of 12 bases. Germline loops: CDR1 SGHVS, CDR2 FQNEAQ.

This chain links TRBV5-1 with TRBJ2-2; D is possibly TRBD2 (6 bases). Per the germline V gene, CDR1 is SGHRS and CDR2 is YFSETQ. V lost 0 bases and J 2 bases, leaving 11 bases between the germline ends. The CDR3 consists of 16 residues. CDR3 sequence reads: CASSLVGGANTGELFF. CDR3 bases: TGCGCCAGCAGCTTGGTTGGCGGGGCCAACACCGGGGAGCTGTTTTTT.

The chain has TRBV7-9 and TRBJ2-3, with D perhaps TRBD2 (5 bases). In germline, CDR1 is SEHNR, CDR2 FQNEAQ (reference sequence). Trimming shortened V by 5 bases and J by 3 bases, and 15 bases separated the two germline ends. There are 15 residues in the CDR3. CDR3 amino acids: CASSRTAGETDTQYF. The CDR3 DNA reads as TGTGCCAGCAGCCGAACAGCCGGGGAGACAGATACGCAGTATTTT.

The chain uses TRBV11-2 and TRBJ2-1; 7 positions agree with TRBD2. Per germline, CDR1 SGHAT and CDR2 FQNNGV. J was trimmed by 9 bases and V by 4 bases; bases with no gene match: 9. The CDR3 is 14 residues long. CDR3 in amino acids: CASSSPGGRGEQFF. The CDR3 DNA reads TGTGCCAGCAGCTCCCCCGGAGGGAGGGGTGAGCAGTTCTTC. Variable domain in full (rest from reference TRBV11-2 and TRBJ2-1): EAGVAQSPRYKIIEKRQSVAFWCNPISGHATLYWYQQILGQGPKLLIQFQNNGVVDDSQLPKDRFSAERLKGVDSTLKIQPAKLEDSAVYLCASSSPGGRGEQFFGPGTRLTVL.

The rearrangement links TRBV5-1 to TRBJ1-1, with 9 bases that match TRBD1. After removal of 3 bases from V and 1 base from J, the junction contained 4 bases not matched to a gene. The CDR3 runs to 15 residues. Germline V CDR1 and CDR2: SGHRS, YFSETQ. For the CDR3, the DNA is TGCGCCAGCAGCTCCTGGGACAGGGAGAACACTGAAGCTTTCTTT. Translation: CASSSWDRENTEAFF.

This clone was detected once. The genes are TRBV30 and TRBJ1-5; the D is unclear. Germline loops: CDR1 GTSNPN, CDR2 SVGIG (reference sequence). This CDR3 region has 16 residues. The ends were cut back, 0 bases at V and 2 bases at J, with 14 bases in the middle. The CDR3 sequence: CAWSVRGVGGNQPQHF. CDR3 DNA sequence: TGTGCCTGGAGTGTACGGGGTGTAGGCGGCAATCAGCCCCAGCATTTT.

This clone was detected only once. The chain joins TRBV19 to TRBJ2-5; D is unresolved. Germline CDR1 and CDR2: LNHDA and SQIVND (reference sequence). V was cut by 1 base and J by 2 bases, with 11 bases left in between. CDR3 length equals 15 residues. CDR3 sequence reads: CASSIGPSAQETQYF. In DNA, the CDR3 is TGTGCCAGTAGTATAGGGCCAAGCGCTCAAGAGACCCAGTACTTC. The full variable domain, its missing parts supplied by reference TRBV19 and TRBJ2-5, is DGGITQSPKYLFRKEGQNVTLSCEQNLNHDAMYWYRQDPGQGLRLIYYSQIVNDFQKGDIAEGYSVSREKKESFPLTVTSAQKNPTAFYLCASSIGPSAQETQYFGPGTRLLVL.

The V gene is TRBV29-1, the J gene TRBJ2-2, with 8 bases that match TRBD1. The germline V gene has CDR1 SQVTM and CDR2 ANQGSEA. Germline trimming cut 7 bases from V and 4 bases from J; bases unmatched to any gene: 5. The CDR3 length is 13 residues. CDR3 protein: CSGGQGSTGELFF. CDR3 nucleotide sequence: TGCAGCGGTGGACAGGGCTCCACCGGGGAGCTGTTTTTT.

This chain's CDR3 is CASSFQGKGTGYTF. The CDR3 DNA reads as TGTGCCAGCAGTTTCCAGGGGAAGGGTACGGGCTACACCTTC. The rearrangement links TRBV27 to TRBJ1-2, with TRBD1 as a possible D gene (6 bases). Germline V gives CDR1 MNHEY, CDR2 SMNVEV (reference sequence). This CDR3 is built from 14 residues. V was pared by 3 bases and J by 8 bases, with 16 bases between.

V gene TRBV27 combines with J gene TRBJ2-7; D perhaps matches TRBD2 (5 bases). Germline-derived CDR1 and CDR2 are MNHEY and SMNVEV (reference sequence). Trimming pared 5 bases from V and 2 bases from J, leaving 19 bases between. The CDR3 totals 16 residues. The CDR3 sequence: CASSPSIASITYEQYF. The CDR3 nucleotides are TGTGCCAGCAGTCCTTCCATAGCGTCCATTACCTACGAGCAGTACTTC.

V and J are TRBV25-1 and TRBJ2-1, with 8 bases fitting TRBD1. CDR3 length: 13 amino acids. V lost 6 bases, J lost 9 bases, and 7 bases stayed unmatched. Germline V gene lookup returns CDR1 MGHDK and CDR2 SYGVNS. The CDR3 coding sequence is TGTGCCAGCAGGGACAGGGTCGAAGGTGAGCAGTTCTTC. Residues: CASRDRVEGEQFF.

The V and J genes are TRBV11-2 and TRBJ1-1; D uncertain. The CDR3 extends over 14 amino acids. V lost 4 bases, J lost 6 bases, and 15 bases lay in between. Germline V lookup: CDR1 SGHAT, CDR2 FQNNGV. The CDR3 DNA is TGTGCCAGCAGCTCCTCGGCGGTAAACGCTGAAGCTTTCTTT. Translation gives CASSSSAVNAEAFF.

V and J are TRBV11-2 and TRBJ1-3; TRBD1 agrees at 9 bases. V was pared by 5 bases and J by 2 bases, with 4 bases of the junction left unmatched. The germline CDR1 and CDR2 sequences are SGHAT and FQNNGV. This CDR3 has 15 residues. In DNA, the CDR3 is TGTGCCAGCAGCCCGGGACAGGGCCCTGGAAACACCATATATTTT. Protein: CASSPGQGPGNTIYF. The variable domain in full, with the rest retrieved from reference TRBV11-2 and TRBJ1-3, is EAGVAQSPRYKIIEKRQSVAFWCNPISGHATLYWYQQILGQGPKLLIQFQNNGVVDDSQLPKDRFSAERLKGVDSTLKIQPAKLEDSAVYLCASSPGQGPGNTIYFGEGSWLTVV.

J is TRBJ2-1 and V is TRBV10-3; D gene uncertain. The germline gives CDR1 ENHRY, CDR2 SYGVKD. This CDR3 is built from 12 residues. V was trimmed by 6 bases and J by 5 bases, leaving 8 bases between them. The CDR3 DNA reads TGTGCCATCAGAGCGAGTGACAATGAGCAGTTCTTC. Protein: CAIRASDNEQFF.

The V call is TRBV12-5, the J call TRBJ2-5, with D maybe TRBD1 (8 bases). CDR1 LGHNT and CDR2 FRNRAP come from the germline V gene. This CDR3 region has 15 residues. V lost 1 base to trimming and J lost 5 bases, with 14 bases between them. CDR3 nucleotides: TGTGCTAGTGGTTTGGCCTACAGGGGGGGGGAGACCCAGTACTTC. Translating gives CASGLAYRGGETQYF. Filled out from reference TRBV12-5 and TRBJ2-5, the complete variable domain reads DARVTQTPRHKVTEMGQEVTMRCQPILGHNTVFWYRQTMMQGLELLAYFRNRAPLDDSGMPKDRFSAEMPDATLATLKIQPSEPRDSAVYFCASGLAYRGGETQYFGPGTRLLVL.

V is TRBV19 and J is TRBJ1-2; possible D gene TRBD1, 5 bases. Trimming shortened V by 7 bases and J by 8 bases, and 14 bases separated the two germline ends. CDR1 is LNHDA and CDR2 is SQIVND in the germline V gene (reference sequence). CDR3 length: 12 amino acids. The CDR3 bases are TGTGCCAGTAAGGGGCAGGGCTACGGCTACACCTTC. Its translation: CASKGQGYGYTF.

CDR3 DNA sequence: TGTGCCAGCAGCTTAGGATTTGACAGTGAGTACGAGCAGTACTTC. It specifies CASSLGFDSEYEQYF. The rearrangement joins TRBV11-2 to TRBJ2-7; tentative D call: TRBD1 (5 bases). Germline V gene sequence: CDR1 SGHAT, CDR2 FQNNGV. This CDR3 has 15 amino acids. Trimming removed 1 base from V and 4 bases from J, with 14 bases in between.

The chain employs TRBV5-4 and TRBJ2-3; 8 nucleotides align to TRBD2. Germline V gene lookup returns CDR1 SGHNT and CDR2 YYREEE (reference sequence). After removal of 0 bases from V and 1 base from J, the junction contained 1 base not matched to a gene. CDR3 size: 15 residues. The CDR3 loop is CASSLGAGGTDTQYF. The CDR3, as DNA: TGTGCCAGCAGCTTGGGAGCGGGAGGCACAGATACGCAGTATTTT.

Written as DNA, the CDR3 is TGTGCCAGCAGCGGGACAGGGGGCAATCAGCCCCAGCATTTT. Its translation: CASSGTGGNQPQHF. V is TRBV6-5 and J is TRBJ1-5, with 10 bases matching TRBD1. Germline values: CDR1 MNHEY, CDR2 SVGAGI. The CDR3 consists of 14 residues. The V gene end was trimmed by 6 bases and the J gene end by 2 bases; junction bases not matched to a gene: 1.

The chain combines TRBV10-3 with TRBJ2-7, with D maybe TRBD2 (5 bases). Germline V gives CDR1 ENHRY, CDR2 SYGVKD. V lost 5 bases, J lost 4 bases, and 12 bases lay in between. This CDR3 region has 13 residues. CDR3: CAISHGMKYEQYF. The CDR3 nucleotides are TGTGCCATCAGTCACGGGATGAAATACGAGCAGTACTTC.

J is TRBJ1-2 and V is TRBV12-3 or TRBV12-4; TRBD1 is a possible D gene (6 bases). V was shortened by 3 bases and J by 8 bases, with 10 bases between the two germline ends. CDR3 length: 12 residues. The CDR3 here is CASSFQGSGYTF. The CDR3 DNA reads TGTGCCAGCAGTTTCCAGGGGTCAGGCTACACCTTC.

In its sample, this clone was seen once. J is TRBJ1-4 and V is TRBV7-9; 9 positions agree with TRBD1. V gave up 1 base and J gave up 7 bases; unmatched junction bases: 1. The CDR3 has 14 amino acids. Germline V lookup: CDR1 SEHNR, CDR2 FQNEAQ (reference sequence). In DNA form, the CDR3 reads TGTGCCAGCAGCTTAGGGACAGGGGCTGAAAAACTGTTTTTT. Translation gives CASSLGTGAEKLFF.

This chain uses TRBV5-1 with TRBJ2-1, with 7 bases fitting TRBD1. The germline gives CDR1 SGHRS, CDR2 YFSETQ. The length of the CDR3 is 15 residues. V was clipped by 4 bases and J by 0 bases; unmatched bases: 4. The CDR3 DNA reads TGCGCCAGCAGCATAGGGACAGACTCCTACAATGAGCAGTTCTTC. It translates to CASSIGTDSYNEQFF.